A single sample gave rise to the 24 T cell receptor beta chains below, sequenced in a study of blood T cell repertoires in COVID-19. This table comes from immunoSEQ multiplex PCR, and its TCRdb copy is limited to in-frame clones, with some not included. The data contain a few hundred thousand clones, around 88% of them singletons. The sample comprised peripheral blood. These TCRs come from an elderly man with acute or convalescent COVID-19.

This clone is medium-sized (0.01 to 0.1%) in the sample. The gene calls are TRBV9 and TRBJ2-5; 8 positions match TRBD2. Trimming took 2 bases from V and 5 from J; bases not matched to a gene: 11. CDR3 length: 16 residues. Germline V lookup: CDR1 SGDLS, CDR2 YYNGEE. The CDR3 loop is CASSVASREVGETQYF. DNA of the CDR3: TGTGCCAGCAGCGTCGCTTCGCGGGAGGTTGGGGAGACCCAGTACTTC.

The V gene is TRBV27, the J gene TRBJ2-3, with D perhaps matching TRBD1 (5 bases). V shed 8 bases and J shed 1 base, with 16 bases lying between them. The germline V gene has CDR1 MNHEY and CDR2 SMNVEV (reference sequence). The CDR3 is 15 amino acids. The CDR3, as DNA: TGTGCCAGCGAACCCAGGGAATGGGGCACAGATACGCAGTATTTT. Translation gives CASEPREWGTDTQYF.

The V call is TRBV29-1, the J call TRBJ1-5; D might be TRBD1 (6 bases). The germline CDR1 and CDR2 sequences are SQVTM and ANQGSEA. The CDR3 spans 13 residues. Trimming stripped 4 bases from V and 3 bases from J, with 10 bases between. CDR3 coding DNA: TGCAGCGTTGGTCAGGGGATCAATCAGCCCCAGCATTTT. Its protein is CSVGQGINQPQHF.

The CDR3 protein is CSVETLGGQFF. The CDR3 nucleotides read TGCAGCGTTGAAACCCTCGGGGGGCAGTTCTTC. The chain couples TRBV29-1 to TRBJ2-1, with TRBD2 as a possible D gene (6 bases). Germline lookup yields CDR1 SQVTM and CDR2 ANQGSEA. The V and J ends lost 2 bases and 12 bases respectively, with 11 bases between them. The CDR3 is made up of 11 amino acids.

Note on this clone: No DNA is shown, since the ends of the CDR3 on it are uncertain; the CDR3 is the one TCRdb lists. The CDR3 sequence: CASSISVLAGYSYNEQFF. V and J are TRBV19 and TRBJ2-1; the table gives TRBD2 as D, unverified against the DNA. The CDR3 numbers 18 amino acids, ends counted. Germline V gives CDR1 LNHDA, CDR2 SQIVND (reference sequence).

The rearrangement joins TRBV19 to TRBJ2-1, with D maybe TRBD2 (6 bases). This CDR3 spans 16 amino acids. Germline CDR1 is LNHDA and CDR2 is SQIVND (reference sequence). V lost 3 bases, J lost 0 bases, and 12 bases lay in between. The CDR3 protein is CASSMFGGSSYNEQFF. For the CDR3, the DNA is TGTGCCAGTAGTATGTTTGGGGGGAGCTCCTACAATGAGCAGTTCTTC.

V and J are TRBV4-2 and TRBJ1-1, with D uncertain. The V end was cut by 1 base, the J end by 5 bases, with 8 bases between. CDR3 size: 13 residues. Germline V gene data show CDR1 as LGHNA and CDR2 as YNFKEQ. The CDR3 loop reads CASSQGRETEAFF. The CDR3 coding sequence is TGTGCCAGCAGCCAAGGAAGGGAGACTGAAGCTTTCTTT.

The chain carries TRBV7-2 and TRBJ1-1; no definite D call. The CDR3 has 13 residues. In germline, CDR1 is SGHTA, CDR2 FQGNSA. V shed 4 bases and J shed 1 base, with 7 bases lying between them. CDR3 sequence (DNA): TGTGCCAGCAGCTCTGCGTGGAACACTGAAGCTTTCTTT. It yields the protein CASSSAWNTEAFF.

The chain joins TRBV7-9 to TRBJ1-2; D is ambiguous. Germline CDR1 and CDR2: SEHNR and FQNEAQ (reference sequence). Trimming left V 1 base short and J 5 bases short, with 11 bases between. CDR3 length: 14 amino acids. This CDR3 is CASSLGHRVYGYTF. CDR3 sequence (DNA): TGTGCCAGCAGCTTAGGTCACAGAGTTTATGGCTACACCTTC.

The CDR3 reads CASSLSRLVRDTQYF. The CDR3 nucleotides are TGCGCCAGCAGCTTGAGTAGGCTAGTAAGGGATACGCAGTATTTT. V is TRBV5-1 and J is TRBJ2-3; D gene uncertain. V was trimmed by 1 base and J by 6 bases, leaving 15 bases between them. This CDR3 spans 15 amino acids. Germline lookup yields CDR1 SGHRS and CDR2 YFSETQ.

The DNA of the CDR3 is TGTGCCAGCAGCCGGTCGGGGGTCGGGGATGAAAAACTGTTTTTT. This gives the protein CASSRSGVGDEKLFF. V gene TRBV3-1 (or the pseudogene TRBV3-2) combines with J gene TRBJ1-4; D perhaps matches TRBD1 (5 bases). The CDR3 spans 15 residues. The V gene lost 4 bases and the J gene lost 6 bases, with 15 bases spanning the gap. Germline CDR1 LGHDT, CDR2 YNNKEL (reference sequence).

The V gene is TRBV3-1 (or the pseudogene TRBV3-2), the J gene TRBJ1-1; D might be TRBD1 (5 bases). Trimming cost V 2 bases and J 1 base, with 8 bases left between them. This CDR3 region has 14 residues. Looked up from germline, CDR1 is LGHDT and CDR2 is YNNKEL (reference sequence). This CDR3 is CASSQRGSNTEAFF. Written as DNA, the CDR3 is TGTGCCAGCAGCCAAAGGGGTTCGAACACTGAAGCTTTCTTT.

The V gene is TRBV11-2, the J gene TRBJ1-1; 7 bases agree with TRBD1. V lost 3 bases, J lost 1 base, and 17 bases stayed unmatched. Per germline, CDR1 SGHAT and CDR2 FQNNGV. The CDR3 runs 19 residues. Here the CDR3 reads CASSLGALNRGQRNTEAFF. CDR3 nucleotides: TGTGCCAGCAGCTTGGGTGCCCTCAACCGGGGACAGCGGAACACTGAAGCTTTCTTT. Complete variable domain (other parts from reference TRBV11-2 and TRBJ1-1): EAGVAQSPRYKIIEKRQSVAFWCNPISGHATLYWYQQILGQGPKLLIQFQNNGVVDDSQLPKDRFSAERLKGVDSTLKIQPAKLEDSAVYLCASSLGALNRGQRNTEAFFGQGTRLTVV.

The chain couples TRBV9 to TRBJ2-7; 8 bases align to TRBD1. Losses at the gene ends were 6 bases for V and 1 base for J; bases not matched to a gene: 6. Germline V gene data show CDR1 as SGDLS and CDR2 as YYNGEE. The CDR3 spans 14 residues. CDR3 DNA sequence: TGTGCCAGCAATCCGGGACAGGATTCCTACGAGCAGTACTTC. Its protein is CASNPGQDSYEQYF.

This chain connects TRBV10-3 to TRBJ2-3; D remains unclear. CDR3 size: 16 residues. V was cut by 0 bases and J by 0 bases, with 10 bases left in between. Germline V gives CDR1 ENHRY, CDR2 SYGVKD. This CDR3 reads CAISESNSHSTDTQYF. The DNA for the CDR3 is TGTGCCATCAGTGAGTCAAACAGTCATAGCACAGATACGCAGTATTTT.

This clone was observed a handful of times. The rearrangement joins TRBV12-3 or TRBV12-4 to TRBJ1-2; the D is unclear. The CDR3 has 11 residues. V was shortened by 5 bases and J by 5 bases, with 6 bases between the two germline ends. CDR3 in DNA: TGTGCCAGCAGTCTGACTTATGGCTACACCTTC. Translated: CASSLTYGYTF.

The chain links TRBV7-9 to TRBJ2-5; 7 bases line up with TRBD1. The germline gives CDR1 SEHNR, CDR2 FQNEAQ (reference sequence). V lost 0 bases and J lost 3; bases outside the gene matches: 7. The CDR3 runs 16 residues. The CDR3 DNA reads TGTGCCAGCAGCTTAGCGGAGGCAGGGGGAGAAGAGACCCAGTACTTC. This sequence encodes CASSLAEAGGEETQYF.

V is TRBV3-1 (or the pseudogene TRBV3-2) and J is TRBJ1-2; a possible D gene is TRBD1 (5 bases). Trimming pared 4 bases from V and 6 bases from J, leaving 18 bases between. The germline CDR1 and CDR2 sequences are LGHDT and YNNKEL (reference sequence). The CDR3 has 15 amino acids. The CDR3: CASSPFERGEHGYTF. The CDR3 coding sequence is TGTGCCAGCAGCCCTTTCGAACGGGGGGAGCATGGCTACACCTTC.

The table lists this clone with a few counts. The J gene is TRBJ2-7, the V gene TRBV16; TRBD1 might be the D (6 bases). This CDR3 spans 12 amino acids. Germline loops: CDR1 KGHSY, CDR2 FQNENV. Trimming took 3 bases from V and 9 from J, leaving 12 bases between them. CDR3 nucleotides: TGTGCCAGCAGCCATGACAGGCCAATGCAGTACTTC. This gives the protein CASSHDRPMQYF.

The gene calls are TRBV5-1 and TRBJ2-1, with D possibly TRBD1 on 6 matching bases. Trimming removed 8 bases at V and 5 bases at J, with 11 bases between. Germline assignment: CDR1 SGHRS and CDR2 YFSETQ. This CDR3 contains 12 residues. CDR3 nucleotide sequence: TGCGCCAGTAAAACAGGGAACAATGAGCAGTTCTTC. This gives the protein CASKTGNNEQFF.

The rearrangement uses TRBV19 and TRBJ1-4; D possibly corresponds to TRBD1 (5 bases). This CDR3 region has 15 residues. V lost 5 bases and J 1 base, leaving 11 bases between the germline ends. Germline V gives CDR1 LNHDA, CDR2 SQIVND (reference sequence). The CDR3 region has the DNA TGTGCCAGTAGTTTTGACAGTCGAACTAATGAAAAACTGTTTTTT. Residues: CASSFDSRTNEKLFF.

This chain uses TRBV12-3 or TRBV12-4 with TRBJ1-2, with D tentatively TRBD1 (5 bases). The CDR3 length is 12 residues. V was pared by 4 bases and J by 7 bases, with 10 bases between. The CDR3 region has the DNA TGTGCCAGCAGTTATACAGGCTCTGGCTACACCTTC. Protein product: CASSYTGSGYTF.

The chain is built from TRBV18 and TRBJ1-3, with D maybe TRBD1 (6 bases). V lost 3 bases and J lost 4, with 10 bases in between. CDR1 and CDR2 (germline): KGHSH, LQKENI. The CDR3 is 14 residues long. This CDR3 reads CASSPAGQGNTIYF. In DNA form, the CDR3 reads TGTGCCAGCTCACCCGCAGGACAGGGAAACACCATATATTTT.

The rearrangement uses TRBV5-4 and TRBJ2-1; 10 positions agree with TRBD1. CDR1 and CDR2 from the germline V gene are SGHNT and YYREEE (reference sequence). The CDR3 contains 15 residues. Unmatched junction bases numbered 10, after V lost 4 bases and J lost 9 bases. This chain's CDR3 is CASSVPGQGKGEQFF. CDR3 DNA: TGTGCCAGCAGCGTCCCGGGACAGGGGAAAGGTGAGCAGTTCTTC.